These T cell receptor beta chains were read from a single sample in a study of T-cell reconstitution after alpha-beta-depleted transplantation in children. In TCRdb, the PCR reads were re-called with MiXCR into one record per CDR3 protein. There are some 600,000 distinct CDR3 sequences in the sample; roughly 13% occur only once, and 2.2% lies in the top ten. Source: PBMCs, mostly from graft donor cells, taken 360 days after TCRalphabeta/CD19-depleted stem cell transplant. These receptors came from a male patient between 10 and 17 years old who had a stem cell transplant for acute myeloid leukemia, so the T cells may come from the graft donor. CDR3s include the opening cysteine and the closing phenylalanine or tryptophan. The D gene is left open where the match is weak. Expanded clones are given a class, and other clones once, few, many or no size at all.

>.|TRBJ1-2|TRBV5-1|many
TGCGCCAGCAGCTTGGAATTAGCGGGAGCGTCTGGCTACACCTTC
CASSLELAGASGYTF
>.|TRBJ2-5|TRBV7-6|few
TGTGCCAGCAGTCTAGGACTTTTCAACCAAGAGACCCAGTACTTC
CASSLGLFNQETQYF
>.|TRBJ2-5|TRBV20-1|.
TGCAGTGCTAGAGTCCCAGGCCGAGAGACCCAGTACTTC
CSARVPGRETQYF
>TRBD2|TRBJ2-1|TRBV7-9|few
TGTGCCAGCAGCTTCGGGGGACTAGCGGGGGCCTACAATGAGCAGTTCTTC
CASSFGGLAGAYNEQFF
>.|TRBJ2-5|TRBV15|.
TGTGCCACCAGCAGAGAAGAGGTGCGTGCAGAGACCCAGTACTTC
CATSREEVRAETQYF
>.|TRBJ2-7|TRBV11-2|few
TGTGCCAGCAGCTTAAAGGCTATGGGGTCGGAGCAGTACTTC
CASSLKAMGSEQYF
>.|TRBJ1-6|TRBV28|few
TGTGCCAGCAGGTTCCGCGGGGGGGAAGACTCACCCCTCCACTTT
CASRFRGGEDSPLHF
>.|TRBJ1-3|TRBV5-1|.
TGCGCCAGCAGCTTGGGGCAGGGCGCATTCTCTGGAAACACCATATATTTT
CASSLGQGAFSGNTIYF
>.|TRBJ2-1|TRBV9|.
TGTGCCAGCAGCGTCGTAGCGTACAATGAGCAGTTCTTC
CASSVVAYNEQFF
>TRBD1|TRBJ2-1|TRBV27|.
TGTGCCAGCAACCTGAGACAGGGGGTAAATGAGCAGTTCTTC
CASNLRQGVNEQFF
>TRBD1|TRBJ1-2|TRBV29-1|.
TGCAGCGTTGACCGTTTGGACAGGGGGATCTGTGGCTACACCTTC
CSVDRLDRGICGYTF
>TRBD1|TRBJ1-3|TRBV28|.
TGTGCCAGCAGTGGGACAGCGATCTCTGGAAACACCATATATTTT
CASSGTAISGNTIYF
>TRBD1|TRBJ2-7|TRBV5-6|many
TGTGCCAGCAGCGCGGGGACAGGGGATCCCTACGAGCAGTACTTC
CASSAGTGDPYEQYF
>TRBD2|TRBJ2-1|TRBV10-3|many
TGTGCCATCGAGAGCGGGAGTGCTTGGAATGAGCAGTTCTTC
CAIESGSAWNEQFF
>.|TRBJ2-3|TRBV4-3|few
TGCGCCAGCAGCCCGGGCCTCTTTGGCAAAATGGGCACAGATACGCAGTATTTT
CASSPGLFGKMGTDTQYF
>.|TRBJ2-7|TRBV4-3|few
TGCGCCAGCAGCCAAGTATTCCGGGGGTACTACGAGCAGTACTTC
CASSQVFRGYYEQYF
>TRBD1|TRBJ2-1|TRBV12-5|few
TGTGCTAGTGGTTTGGTATTCGGGACAGGGGATTACGGTGAGCAGTTCTTC
CASGLVFGTGDYGEQFF
>TRBD2|TRBJ2-7|TRBV4-2|few
TGTGCCAGCAGCCAAGATTCGGCGGGAGAGAGTATCCTCCCCTACGAGCAGTACTTC
CASSQDSAGESILPYEQYF
>.|TRBJ2-5|TRBV12-3/TRBV12-4|many
TGTGCCAGCAGCCCTGGCGGTCCCAGGGAGACCCAGTACTTC
CASSPGGPRETQYF
>TRBD2|TRBJ2-5|TRBV20-1|few
TGCAGTGCTGCCCACGACGGGACTAGACAAGAGACCCAGTACTTC
CSAAHDGTRQETQYF
>.|TRBJ2-7|TRBV5-1|many
TGCGCCAGCAGCTTGGCCACGAATAGGGACGAGCAGTACTTC
CASSLATNRDEQYF
>TRBD2|TRBJ2-1|TRBV7-9|.
TGTGCCAGCAAATTCGGGGGGGAGCCAAACAATGAGCAGTTCTTC
CASKFGGEPNNEQFF
>TRBD1|TRBJ1-5|TRBV20-1|few
TGCAGTGTTTGGACAGGGGGGCTTTTTCAGCCCCAGCATTTT
CSVWTGGLFQPQHF
>TRBD1|TRBJ1-2|TRBV28|many
TGTGCCAGCAGTGAAGCGACAGGGGTTAACTATGGCTACACCTTC
CASSEATGVNYGYTF
>.|TRBJ1-1|TRBV5-1|many
TGCGCCAGCAGCCTGCGGAGGGCAGGGCAGGGTAGGACTGAAGCTTTCTTT
CASSLRRAGQGRTEAFF
>.|TRBJ2-7|TRBV7-2|few
TGTGCCAGCAGCTCCGAGGGACGGTTCCCCGAGCAGTACTTC
CASSSEGRFPEQYF
>.|TRBJ2-5|TRBV27|few
TGTGCCAGCAGTGTATCCCCGCTAGGAGGGGGTAGGAGCACCCAGTACTTC
CASSVSPLGGGRSTQYF
>TRBD2|TRBJ2-1|TRBV28|many
TGTGCCAGCAGTTTGGGTACTAGCGGCGGGGCCTACAATGAGCAGTTCTTC
CASSLGTSGGAYNEQFF
>TRBD2|TRBJ2-3|TRBV20-1|.
TGCAGTGCTAGAGATGAGGCTAGCGGGAGGGCCATAGATACGCAGTATTTT
CSARDEASGRAIDTQYF
>TRBD1|TRBJ1-1|TRBV29-1|.
TGCAGCGTTGAAGGGACAGGAGGTCCTGAAGCTTTCTTT
CSVEGTGGPEAFF
>.|TRBJ2-5|TRBV7-9|.
TGTGCCAGCAGCTTAGGGTCGAGTATCGGGACCCAGTACTTC
CASSLGSSIGTQYF
>TRBD2|TRBJ2-3|TRBV28|.
TGTGCCAGCAGTTTAGGGACTAGTATATCAGATACGCAGTATTTT
CASSLGTSISDTQYF
>TRBD1|TRBJ2-7|TRBV18|.
TGTGCCAGCTCACAGCGGGGACAGGGCATCCACGAGCAGTACTTC
CASSQRGQGIHEQYF
>TRBD2|TRBJ2-7|TRBV7-3|few
TGTGCCAGCAGCTTGAGTCTAGCGGGACCCTCCGAGCAGTACTTC
CASSLSLAGPSEQYF
>.|TRBJ2-1|TRBV5-1|few
TGCGCCAGCATATACGGGAGAGGAGGTGAGCAGTTCTTC
CASIYGRGGEQFF
>TRBD1|TRBJ1-6|TRBV7-9|few
TGTGCCAGCAGCTTAGACAGGGGATCTTCACCCCTCCACTTT
CASSLDRGSSPLHF
>TRBD2|TRBJ2-2|TRBV7-2|many
TGTGCCAGCAGCTTAGAGGGACTAGACACCGGGGAGCTGTTTTTT
CASSLEGLDTGELFF
>.|TRBJ1-2|TRBV10-3|many
TGTGCCATCAGTGAGGATCGAGAGGAAGCTAACTATGGCTACACCTTC
CAISEDREEANYGYTF
>TRBD1|TRBJ1-3|TRBV7-9|many
TGTGCCAGCAGCTTTCATGGACAGGGCCTTCCTGGAAACACCATATATTTT
CASSFHGQGLPGNTIYF
>.|TRBJ2-2|TRBV20-1|few
TGCAGTGCTAGAGACCCACTAGTTACCGGGGAGCTGTTTTTT
CSARDPLVTGELFF